This is a list of T cell receptor beta chains from one sample in a study of T cells in Graves' hyperthyroidism and ophthalmopathy. TCRdb recomputed calls from the multiplex PCR reads with MiXCR, one row per CDR3 protein. The sample lists hundreds of thousands of distinct CDR3 sequences, over 12% occurring once. Sequencing was done on a sample of blood. The receptors shown here come from a man between 18 and 29 years old with Graves' ophthalmopathy. The CDR3 runs from the conserved cysteine through the conserved F or W. The order of the fields is J gene, D gene, V gene, clone size, CDR3 protein, CDR3 DNA. D genes are given only for firm matches. Rows may omit the clone size; those that give it use once, few, many or a size class.

TRBJ1-1,TRBD1,TRBV2,many,CASSLTGGGTEAFF,TGTGCCAGCAGTCTGACAGGGGGTGGCACTGAAGCTTTCTTT
TRBJ2-5,NA,TRBV29-1,NA,CSVRGPQETQYF,TGCAGCGTTCGCGGGCCCCAGGAGACCCAGTACTTC
TRBJ2-1,TRBD2,TRBV5-1,many,CASSFTSGRALDNEQFF,TGCGCCAGCAGCTTTACCAGCGGGAGGGCCCTCGACAATGAGCAGTTCTTC
TRBJ2-1,NA,TRBV7-9,many,CASSSIYNEQFF,TGTGCCAGCAGCTCGATCTACAATGAGCAGTTCTTC
TRBJ2-7,TRBD1,TRBV28,NA,CASSRTGGAAYEQYF,TGTGCCAGCAGCCGGACAGGGGGGGCGGCCTACGAGCAGTACTTC
TRBJ2-4,TRBD2,TRBV6-1,few,CASSYLAGGPRLVKNIQYF,TGTGCCAGCAGTTATTTAGCGGGAGGGCCACGGCTAGTCAAAAACATTCAGTACTTC
TRBJ2-7,TRBD2,TRBV20-1,many,CSANTQYSGRALPEQYF,TGCAGTGCAAACACCCAATATAGCGGGAGGGCCTTGCCCGAGCAGTACTTC
TRBJ2-2,NA,TRBV12-3/TRBV12-4,many,CASSLRGAGELFF,TGTGCCAGCAGTTTGAGGGGCGCCGGGGAGCTGTTTTTT
TRBJ1-3,NA,TRBV7-3,NA,CASRLGGSGNTIYF,TGTGCCTCACGACTAGGGGGCTCTGGAAACACCATATATTTT
TRBJ2-2,NA,TRBV6-2/TRBV6-3,few,CASSYTGPPGELFF,TGTGCCAGCAGTTACACGGGACCCCCCGGGGAGCTGTTTTTT
TRBJ2-7,NA,TRBV4-1,many,CASSQRMTGPYEQYF,TGCGCCAGCAGCCAACGTATGACAGGACCCTACGAGCAGTACTTC
TRBJ2-7,NA,TRBV30,many,CAWRARDGAYEQYF,TGTGCCTGGAGGGCCCGGGACGGTGCCTACGAGCAGTACTTC
TRBJ2-7,NA,TRBV19,many,CASSIGTGNSYEQYF,TGTGCCAGTAGTATAGGTACAGGAAATTCTTACGAGCAGTACTTC
TRBJ1-1,NA,TRBV13,many,CASSAYGGRNTEAFF,TGTGCCAGCAGCGCCTACGGGGGGAGGAACACTGAAGCTTTCTTT
TRBJ2-7,TRBD2,TRBV5-1,NA,CASSQGGTSGRVEQYF,TGTGCCAGCAGCCAAGGCGGGACTAGCGGGAGGGTCGAGCAGTACTTC
TRBJ2-7,TRBD2,TRBV6-1,many,CASRKSGTSGGLAYEQYF,TGTGCCAGCAGAAAATCCGGGACTAGCGGGGGTCTTGCCTACGAGCAGTACTTC